This T cell receptor (beta chain) stems from a study of control samples from healthy donors and cancer patients. Germline loops: CDR1 SQVTM, CDR2 ANQGSEA. This CDR3 is 14 amino acids long. Trimming left V 5 bases short and J 8 bases short, with 16 bases between. Data came from immunoSEQ multiplex PCR; TCRdb stores just in-frame clones and leaves some out. The sample has more than 70,000 clones, roughly 90% seen once; the top ten hold 15% to 20%. The V and J genes are TRBV29-1 and TRBJ1-6, with TRBD1 as a possible D gene (5 bases). The receptor was isolated from a man in his 60s with lung cancer. Sequenced input: PBMCs. The CDR3: CSVSWGGRDSPLHF. The CDR3 DNA reads as TGCAGCGTTTCGTGGGGGGGGAGGGATTCACCCCTCCACTTT.